This passage covers 9 T cell receptor beta chains from one sample sequenced in a study of cytomegalovirus exposure and HLA in healthy donors (dated by TCRdb to the late 2010s). Library preparation used the immunoSEQ multiplex PCR assay. The multiplex PCR relied on a mix of 60 forward primers for TCR Vbeta segments and 13 reverse primers for TCR Jbeta segments. TCRdb holds this immuneACCESS table with in-frame rearrangements only. Some clones are missing; in checked studies, unresolved V genes explain under half, and the rest has no known cause. This sample comprises roughly 130,000 clones, about 85% of them detected only once. The ten biggest clones cover 3.1% of the sample. Material: PBMCs. The receptors were gathered from a female donor in good health and CMV-seronegative.

This sequence joins TRBV7-6 and TRBJ1-1; 9 bases line up with TRBD1. J was trimmed by 5 bases and V by 3 bases; bases with no gene match: 4. Germline lookup yields CDR1 SGHVS and CDR2 FNYEAQ. The CDR3 contains 14 residues. The CDR3 coding sequence is TGTGCCAGCAGCTTGGGGACAGGGAGGACTGAAGCTTTCTTT. Encoded protein: CASSLGTGRTEAFF.

The chain recombines TRBV12-5 with TRBJ2-3; 9 bases map to TRBD2. Germline lookup yields CDR1 LGHNT and CDR2 FRNRAP. This CDR3 spans 20 amino acids. V gave up 0 bases and J gave up 5 bases; unmatched junction bases: 18. In DNA form, the CDR3 reads TGTGCTAGTGGTTTGGTACTCTACCTAAGCGGGAGGTGGTTGGGAGATACGCAGTATTTT. Translation: CASGLVLYLSGRWLGDTQYF.

Only a few counts were recorded for this clone. The V call is TRBV30, the J call TRBJ1-2; possible D gene TRBD1, 6 bases. The V gene's germline CDR1 is GTSNPN and CDR2 SVGIG (reference sequence). The CDR3 is 12 amino acids. Trimming took off 8 bases at V and 7 bases at J, with 17 bases between the two ends. The CDR3 loop reads CAGNRVKAGYTF. CDR3 in DNA: TGTGCCGGAAACAGGGTAAAGGCTGGCTACACCTTC. Looking up the rest from reference TRBV30 and TRBJ1-2 gives the full variable domain: SQTIHQWPATLVQPVGSPLSLECTVEGTSNPNLYWYRQAAGRGLQLLFYSVGIGQISSEVPQNLSASRPQDRQFILSSKKLLLSDSGFYLCAGNRVKAGYTFGSGTRLTVV.

The V call is TRBV9, the J call TRBJ2-3, with D hard to call. V was clipped by 3 bases and J by 6 bases, with 11 bases between them. CDR3 length equals 13 residues. Germline lookup yields CDR1 SGDLS and CDR2 YYNGEE. The CDR3 loop is CASSGDARDTQYF. The CDR3 DNA reads as TGTGCCAGCAGCGGCGACGCGCGGGATACGCAGTATTTT.

This clone was seen a few times. V and J are TRBV5-1 and TRBJ1-5, with D unclear. V dropped 5 bases and J dropped 8 bases, with 14 bases sitting between them. CDR3 length: 13 residues. Per germline, CDR1 SGHRS and CDR2 YFSETQ. Written as DNA, the CDR3 is TGCGCCAGCAGTAGGGCACCGAGGGAGCCCCAGCATTTT. Its protein product is CASSRAPREPQHF.

In this sample, this clone turned up a few times. The same CDR3 arises from other DNA sequences in this sample as well. The chain has TRBV4-3 and TRBJ2-7; TRBD2 is a possible D gene (5 bases). V lost 0 bases, J lost 3 bases, and 6 bases lay in between. This CDR3 contains 13 residues. Germline CDR1 and CDR2: LGHNA and YSLEER. The CDR3 here is CASSQDRGYEQYF. The CDR3 nucleotides read TGCGCCAGCAGCCAAGATCGGGGCTACGAGCAGTACTTC.

This chain connects TRBV7-3 to TRBJ1-1; possibly TRBD1 for D (5 bases). Germline V CDR1 and CDR2: SGHTA, FQGTGA. This CDR3 comprises 13 residues. Trimming stripped 5 bases from V and 2 bases from J, with 9 bases between. The CDR3 here is CASSRDSNTEAFF. The CDR3 nucleotides read TGTGCCAGCAGCCGGGACTCAAACACTGAAGCTTTCTTT. The variable domain in full, completed from reference TRBV7-3 and TRBJ1-1, reads GAGVSQTPSNKVTEKGKYVELRCDPISGHTALYWYRQSLGQGPEFLIYFQGTGAADDSGLPNDRFFAVRPEGSVSTLKIQRTERGDSAVYLCASSRDSNTEAFFGQGTRLTVV.

This clone was seen more than once but under ten times. The chain recombines TRBV6-5 with TRBJ1-4; 9 nucleotides agree with TRBD1. The CDR3 totals 13 residues. Germline CDR1 MNHEY, CDR2 SVGAGI. V shed 8 bases and J 5 bases; nucleotides not matched to a gene: 3. The CDR3 loop reads CASSGQGNEKLFF. In nucleotides, the CDR3 is TGTGCCAGCTCGGGACAGGGCAATGAAAAACTGTTTTTT.

The chain employs TRBV9 and TRBJ2-3, with D perhaps TRBD2 (6 bases). CDR1 is SGDLS, CDR2 YYNGEE, per germline. There are 13 residues in the CDR3. With 2 bases removed from V and 6 bases from J, the gap between germline ends came to 10 bases. This CDR3 is CASSVVRGDTQYF. CDR3 nucleotides: TGTGCCAGCAGCGTGGTACGGGGGGATACGCAGTATTTT. The complete variable domain, with remaining parts taken from reference TRBV9 and TRBJ2-3, reads DSGVTQTPKHLITATGQRVTLRCSPRSGDLSVYWYQQSLDQGLQFLIQYYNGEERAKGNILERFSAQQFPDLHSELNLSSLELGDSALYFCASSVVRGDTQYFGPGTRLTVL.